This is a list of T cell receptor beta chains from one sample in a study of Ad26.COV2.S vaccination and SARS-CoV-2 variants. The protocol was immunoSEQ multiplex PCR, while the TCRdb copy is restricted to in-frame clones and leaves out a portion. The data show 300,000 to 400,000 clones, more than 75% seen once. This specimen was peripheral blood, taken in a trial of Ad26.COV2.S vaccine versus placebo. All receptors derive from a person between 18 and 65 years old who received the Ad26.COV2.S COVID-19 vaccine or a placebo. Each CDR3 is given with its conserved first and last residue.

j_call v_call cdr3_aa
TRBJ2-2 TRBV7-9 CASSRLGTENTGELFF
TRBJ1-1 TRBV5-6 CASSLEGDVNTEAFF
TRBJ2-2 TRBV4-2 CASSQDLAQGTGELFF
TRBJ1-2 TRBV5-1 CASSLRADYGYTF
TRBJ1-6 TRBV7-3 CASSLGVSSPLHF
TRBJ1-1 TRBV19 CASSILPGTVPSNTEAFF
TRBJ1-2 TRBV4-3 CASSQDSSTGLHYGYTF
TRBJ2-2 TRBV7-2 CASSRQGESTGELFF
TRBJ2-3 TRBV4-3 CASSQAGTPERTQYF
TRBJ2-3 TRBV19 CASSATSGGSDTQYF
TRBJ1-1 TRBV6-4 CASSRGMNTEAFF
TRBJ2-7 TRBV23-1 CASSHRGSYEQYF
TRBJ1-2 TRBV4-1 CASSHLGGAGYTF
TRBJ2-1 TRBV5-6 CASSWGLADSYNEQFF
TRBJ2-5 TRBV7-3 CASSPGSSAKGETQYF
TRBJ1-1 TRBV12-3/TRBV12-4 CASSPDGNTEAFF